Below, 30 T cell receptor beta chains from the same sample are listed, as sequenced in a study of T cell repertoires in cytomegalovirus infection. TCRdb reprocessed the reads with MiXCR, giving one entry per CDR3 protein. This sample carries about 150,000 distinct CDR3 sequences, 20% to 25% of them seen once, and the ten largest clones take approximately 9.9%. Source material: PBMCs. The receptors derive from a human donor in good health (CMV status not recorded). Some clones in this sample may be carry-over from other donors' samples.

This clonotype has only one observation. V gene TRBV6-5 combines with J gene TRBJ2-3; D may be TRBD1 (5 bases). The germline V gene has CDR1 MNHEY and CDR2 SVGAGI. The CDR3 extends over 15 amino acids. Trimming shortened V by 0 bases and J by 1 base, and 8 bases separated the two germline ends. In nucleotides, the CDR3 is TGTGCCAGCAGTTACTCGACAGCTCGCACAGATACGCAGTATTTT. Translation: CASSYSTARTDTQYF.

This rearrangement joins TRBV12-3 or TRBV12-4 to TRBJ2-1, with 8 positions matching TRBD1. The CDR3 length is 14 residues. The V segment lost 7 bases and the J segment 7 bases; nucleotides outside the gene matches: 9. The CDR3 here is CASTPRGLGNEQFF. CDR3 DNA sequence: TGTGCCAGCACCCCCAGGGGGCTGGGGAATGAGCAGTTCTTC.

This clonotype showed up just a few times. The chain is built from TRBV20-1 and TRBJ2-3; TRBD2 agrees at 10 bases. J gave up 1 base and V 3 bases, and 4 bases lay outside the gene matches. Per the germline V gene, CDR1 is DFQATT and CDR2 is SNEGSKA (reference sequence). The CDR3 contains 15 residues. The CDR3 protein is CSASSGTSGTDTQYF. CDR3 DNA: TGCAGTGCTAGTTCCGGGACTAGCGGCACAGATACGCAGTATTTT.

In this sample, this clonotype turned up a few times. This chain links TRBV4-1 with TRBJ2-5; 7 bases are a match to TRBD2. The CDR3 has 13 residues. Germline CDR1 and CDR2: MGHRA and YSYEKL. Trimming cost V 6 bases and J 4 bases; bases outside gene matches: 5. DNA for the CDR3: TGCGCCAGCAGAGACCCGGGGGGAGAGACCCAGTACTTC. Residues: CASRDPGGETQYF.

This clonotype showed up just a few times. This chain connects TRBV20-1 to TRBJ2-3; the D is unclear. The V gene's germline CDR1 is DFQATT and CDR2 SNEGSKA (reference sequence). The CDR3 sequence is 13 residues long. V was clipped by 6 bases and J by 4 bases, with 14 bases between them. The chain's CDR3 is CSAHSIRADTQYF. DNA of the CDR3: TGCAGTGCCCATTCCATCCGGGCAGATACGCAGTATTTT.

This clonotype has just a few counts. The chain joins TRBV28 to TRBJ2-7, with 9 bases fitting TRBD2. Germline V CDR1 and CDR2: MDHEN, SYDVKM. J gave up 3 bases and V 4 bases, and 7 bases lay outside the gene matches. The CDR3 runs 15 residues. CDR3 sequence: CASSWPREGFYEQYF. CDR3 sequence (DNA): TGTGCCAGCAGTTGGCCGCGGGAGGGATTCTACGAGCAGTACTTC. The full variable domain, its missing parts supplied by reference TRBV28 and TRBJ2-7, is DVKVTQSSRYLVKRTGEKVFLECVQDMDHENMFWYRQDPGLGLRLIYFSYDVKMKEKGDIPEGYSVSREKKERFSLILESASTNQTSMYLCASSWPREGFYEQYFGPGTRLTVT.

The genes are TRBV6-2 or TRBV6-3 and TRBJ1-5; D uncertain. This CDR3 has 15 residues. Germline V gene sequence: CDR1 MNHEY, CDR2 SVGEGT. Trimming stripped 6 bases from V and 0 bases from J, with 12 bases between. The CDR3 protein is CASRPGPVSNQPQHF. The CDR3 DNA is TGTGCCAGCAGACCCGGACCGGTTAGCAATCAGCCCCAGCATTTT.

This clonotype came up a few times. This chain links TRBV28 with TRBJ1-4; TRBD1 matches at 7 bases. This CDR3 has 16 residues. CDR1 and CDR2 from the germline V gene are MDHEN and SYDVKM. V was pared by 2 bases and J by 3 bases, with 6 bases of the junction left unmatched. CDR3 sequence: CASSLTGELANEKLFF. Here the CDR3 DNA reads TGTGCCAGCAGTTTAACAGGGGAGTTGGCTAATGAAAAACTGTTTTTT.

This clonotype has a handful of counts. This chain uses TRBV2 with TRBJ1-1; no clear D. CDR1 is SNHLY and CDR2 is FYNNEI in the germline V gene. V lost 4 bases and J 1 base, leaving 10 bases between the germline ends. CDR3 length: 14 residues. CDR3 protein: CASSVRTENTEAFF. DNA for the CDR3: TGTGCCAGCAGTGTAAGAACAGAGAACACTGAAGCTTTCTTT.

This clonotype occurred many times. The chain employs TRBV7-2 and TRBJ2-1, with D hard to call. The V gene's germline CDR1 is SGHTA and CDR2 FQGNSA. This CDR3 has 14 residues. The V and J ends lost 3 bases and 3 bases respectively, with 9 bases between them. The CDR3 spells CASSFASSYNEQFF. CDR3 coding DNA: TGTGCCAGCAGCTTTGCCAGCAGCTACAATGAGCAGTTCTTC.

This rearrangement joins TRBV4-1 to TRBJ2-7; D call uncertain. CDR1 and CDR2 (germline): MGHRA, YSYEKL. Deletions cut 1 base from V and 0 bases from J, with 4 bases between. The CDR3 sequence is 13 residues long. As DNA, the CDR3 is TGCGCCAGCAGCCAAGGGAACTCCTACGAGCAGTACTTC. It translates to CASSQGNSYEQYF.

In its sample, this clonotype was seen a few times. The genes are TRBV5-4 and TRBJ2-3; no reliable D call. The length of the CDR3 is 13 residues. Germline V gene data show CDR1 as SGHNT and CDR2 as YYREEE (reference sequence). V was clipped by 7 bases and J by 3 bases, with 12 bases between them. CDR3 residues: CASSSYGTDTQYF. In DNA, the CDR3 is TGTGCCAGCTCCTCCTATGGGACAGATACGCAGTATTTT.

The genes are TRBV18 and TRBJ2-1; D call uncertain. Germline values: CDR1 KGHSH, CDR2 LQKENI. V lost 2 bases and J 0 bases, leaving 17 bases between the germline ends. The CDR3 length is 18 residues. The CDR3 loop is CASSPNRTTGSSYNEQFF. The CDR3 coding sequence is TGTGCCAGCTCACCAAACCGAACGACCGGTAGCTCCTACAATGAGCAGTTCTTC.

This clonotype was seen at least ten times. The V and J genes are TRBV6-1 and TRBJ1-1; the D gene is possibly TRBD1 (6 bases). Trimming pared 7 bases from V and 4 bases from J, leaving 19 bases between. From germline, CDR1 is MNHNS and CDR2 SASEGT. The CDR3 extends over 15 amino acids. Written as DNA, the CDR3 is TGTGCCAGCACAGCCGGGTTAGGGGGAGGCACTGAAGCTTTCTTT. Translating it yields CASTAGLGGGTEAFF.

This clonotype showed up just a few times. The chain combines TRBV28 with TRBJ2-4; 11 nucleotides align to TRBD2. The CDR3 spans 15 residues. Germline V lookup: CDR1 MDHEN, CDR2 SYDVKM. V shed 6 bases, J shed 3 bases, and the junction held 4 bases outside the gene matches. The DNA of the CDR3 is TGTGCCAGCAGACCCGGGACTAGCGGCAAAAACATTCAGTACTTC. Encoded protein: CASRPGTSGKNIQYF.

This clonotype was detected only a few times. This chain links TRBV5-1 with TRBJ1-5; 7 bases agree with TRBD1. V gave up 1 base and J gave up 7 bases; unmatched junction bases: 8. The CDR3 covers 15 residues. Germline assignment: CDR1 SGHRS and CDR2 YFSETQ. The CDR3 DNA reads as TGCGCCAGCAGCTTGACAGGGGAGAGGGACCAGCCCCAGCATTTT. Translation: CASSLTGERDQPQHF.

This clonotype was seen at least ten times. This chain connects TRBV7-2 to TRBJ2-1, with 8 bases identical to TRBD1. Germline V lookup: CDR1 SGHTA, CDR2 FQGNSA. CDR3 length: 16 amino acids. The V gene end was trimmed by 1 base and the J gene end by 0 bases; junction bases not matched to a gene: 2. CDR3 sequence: CASSLVGTGSYNEQFF. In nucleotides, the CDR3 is TGTGCCAGCAGCTTAGTTGGGACAGGCTCCTACAATGAGCAGTTCTTC.

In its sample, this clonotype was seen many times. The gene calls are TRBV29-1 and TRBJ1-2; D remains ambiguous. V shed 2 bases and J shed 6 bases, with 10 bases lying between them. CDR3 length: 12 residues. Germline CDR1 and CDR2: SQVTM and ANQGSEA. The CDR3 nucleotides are TGCAGCGTTGAACGGAAGGAAGATGGCTACACCTTC. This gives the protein CSVERKEDGYTF. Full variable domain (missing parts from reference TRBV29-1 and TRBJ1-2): SAVISQKPSRDICQRGTSLTIQCQVDSQVTMMFWYRQQPGQSLTLIATANQGSEATYESGFVIDKFPISRPNLTFSTLTVSNMSPEDSSIYLCSVERKEDGYTFGSGTRLTVV.

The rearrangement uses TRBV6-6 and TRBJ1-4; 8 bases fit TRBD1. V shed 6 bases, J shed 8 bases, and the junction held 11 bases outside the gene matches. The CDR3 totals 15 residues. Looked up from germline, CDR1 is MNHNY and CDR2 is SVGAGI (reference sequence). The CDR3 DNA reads TGTGCCAGCAGCAGAACAACAGGGGGGAGGGAAAAACTGTTTTTT. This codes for CASSRTTGGREKLFF.

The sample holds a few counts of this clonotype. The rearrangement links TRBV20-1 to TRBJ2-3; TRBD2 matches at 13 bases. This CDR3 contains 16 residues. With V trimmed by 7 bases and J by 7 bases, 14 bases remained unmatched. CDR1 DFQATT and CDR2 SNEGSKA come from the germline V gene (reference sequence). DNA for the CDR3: TGCAGTGTGACCAAGGGACTAGCGGGGAACCTAAATACGCAGTATTTT. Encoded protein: CSVTKGLAGNLNTQYF.

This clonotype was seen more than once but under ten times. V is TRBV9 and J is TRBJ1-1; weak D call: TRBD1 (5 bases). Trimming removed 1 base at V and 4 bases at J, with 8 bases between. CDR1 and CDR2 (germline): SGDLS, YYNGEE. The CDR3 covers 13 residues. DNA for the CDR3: TGTGCCAGCAGCGTATCGGGGGGCACTGAAGCTTTCTTT. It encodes CASSVSGGTEAFF.

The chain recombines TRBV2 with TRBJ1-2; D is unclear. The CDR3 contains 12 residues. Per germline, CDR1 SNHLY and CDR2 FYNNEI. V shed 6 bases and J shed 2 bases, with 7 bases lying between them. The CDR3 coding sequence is TGTGCCAGCAGGGTAGTGAACTATGGCTACACCTTC. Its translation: CASRVVNYGYTF.

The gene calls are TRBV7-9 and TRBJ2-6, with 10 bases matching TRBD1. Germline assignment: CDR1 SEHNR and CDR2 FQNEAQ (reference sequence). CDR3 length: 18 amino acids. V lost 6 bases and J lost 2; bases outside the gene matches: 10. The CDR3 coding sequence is TGTGCCAGCAGAGCTCCTTCGACAGGGGGCGCTGGGGCCAACGTCCTGACTTTC. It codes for CASRAPSTGGAGANVLTF.

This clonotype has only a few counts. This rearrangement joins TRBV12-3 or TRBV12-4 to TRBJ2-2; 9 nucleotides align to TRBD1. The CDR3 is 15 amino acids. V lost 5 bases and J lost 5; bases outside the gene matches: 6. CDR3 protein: CASSPPTGGTGELFF. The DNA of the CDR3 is TGTGCCAGCAGTCCCCCGACAGGGGGGACCGGGGAGCTGTTTTTT.

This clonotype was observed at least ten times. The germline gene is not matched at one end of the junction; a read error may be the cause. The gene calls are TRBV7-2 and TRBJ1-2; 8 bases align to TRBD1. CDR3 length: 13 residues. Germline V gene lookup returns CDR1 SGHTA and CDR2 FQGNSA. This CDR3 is CASSVRGQGGLLF. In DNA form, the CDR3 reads TGTGCCAGCAGCGTTAGAGGACAGGGAGGTCTCCTCTTC.

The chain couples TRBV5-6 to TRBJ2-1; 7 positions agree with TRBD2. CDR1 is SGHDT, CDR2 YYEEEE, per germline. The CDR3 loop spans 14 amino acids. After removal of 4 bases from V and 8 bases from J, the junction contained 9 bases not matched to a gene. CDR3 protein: CASSPTGRDDEQFF. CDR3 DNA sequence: TGTGCCAGCAGCCCTACGGGGAGGGACGATGAGCAGTTCTTC.

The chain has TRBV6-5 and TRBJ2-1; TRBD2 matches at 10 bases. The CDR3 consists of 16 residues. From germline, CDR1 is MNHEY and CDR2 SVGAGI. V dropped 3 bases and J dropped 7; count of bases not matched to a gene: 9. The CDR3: CASSYFISGRRNEQFF. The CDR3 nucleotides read TGTGCCAGCAGTTATTTCATTAGCGGGAGGAGGAATGAGCAGTTCTTC.

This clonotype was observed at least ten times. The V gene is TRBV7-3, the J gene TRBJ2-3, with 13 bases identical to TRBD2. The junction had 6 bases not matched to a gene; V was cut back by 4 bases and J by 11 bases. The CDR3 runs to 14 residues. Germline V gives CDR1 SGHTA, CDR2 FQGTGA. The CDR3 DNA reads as TGTGCCAGCAGCTCGTCTACTAGCGGGGGGGGGCAGTATTTT. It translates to CASSSSTSGGGQYF.

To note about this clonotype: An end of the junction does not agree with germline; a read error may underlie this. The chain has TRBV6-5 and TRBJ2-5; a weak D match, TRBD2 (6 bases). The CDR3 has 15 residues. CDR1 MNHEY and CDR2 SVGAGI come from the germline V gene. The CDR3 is CGSSYGGGVQETQYF. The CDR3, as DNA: TGTGGCAGCAGTTACGGGGGTGGGGTCCAAGAGACCCAGTACTTC.

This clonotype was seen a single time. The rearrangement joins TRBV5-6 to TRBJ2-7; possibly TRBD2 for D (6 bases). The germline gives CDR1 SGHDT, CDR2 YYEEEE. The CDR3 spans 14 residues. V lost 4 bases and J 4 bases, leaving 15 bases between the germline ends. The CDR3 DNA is TGTGCCAGCAGCGACGGGGGTTGGAGTTACGAGCAGTACTTC. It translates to CASSDGGWSYEQYF. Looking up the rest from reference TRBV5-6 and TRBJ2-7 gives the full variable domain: DAGVTQSPTHLIKTRGQQVTLRCSPKSGHDTVSWYQQALGQGPQFIFQYYEEEERQRGNFPDRFSGHQFPNYSSELNVNALLLGDSALYLCASSDGGWSYEQYFGPGTRLTVT.